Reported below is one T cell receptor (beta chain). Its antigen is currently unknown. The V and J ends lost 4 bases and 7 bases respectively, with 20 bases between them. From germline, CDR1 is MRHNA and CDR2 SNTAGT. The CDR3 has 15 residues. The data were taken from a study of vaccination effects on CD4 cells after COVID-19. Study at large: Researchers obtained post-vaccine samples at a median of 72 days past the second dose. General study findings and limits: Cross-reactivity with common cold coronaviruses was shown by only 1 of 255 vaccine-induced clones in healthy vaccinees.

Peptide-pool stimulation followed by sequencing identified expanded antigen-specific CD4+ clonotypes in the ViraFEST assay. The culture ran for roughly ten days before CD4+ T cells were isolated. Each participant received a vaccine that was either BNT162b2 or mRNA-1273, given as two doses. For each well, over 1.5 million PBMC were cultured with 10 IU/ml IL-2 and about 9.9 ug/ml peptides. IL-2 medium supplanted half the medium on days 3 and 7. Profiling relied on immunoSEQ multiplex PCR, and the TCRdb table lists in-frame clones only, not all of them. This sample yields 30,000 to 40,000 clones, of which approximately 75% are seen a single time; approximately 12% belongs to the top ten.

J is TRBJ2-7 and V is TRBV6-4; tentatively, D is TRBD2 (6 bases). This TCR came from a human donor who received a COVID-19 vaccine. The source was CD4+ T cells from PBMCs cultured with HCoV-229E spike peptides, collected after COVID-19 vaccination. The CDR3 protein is CASSVDPGLSGEQYF. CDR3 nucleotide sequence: TGTGCCAGCAGTGTCGACCCGGGACTGTCGGGGGAGCAGTACTTC.